This is a list of T cell receptor beta chains from one sample in a study of blood T cell repertoires in COVID-19. Sequenced by immunoSEQ multiplex PCR; TCRdb stores in-frame clones only, minus some. This table holds about 200,000 clones, approximately 84% found once. Sequenced sample: peripheral blood. The receptors stem from a man aged 40-49 years with active or convalescent COVID-19. CDR3s include the opening cysteine and the closing phenylalanine or tryptophan. A D gene is named only where the DNA matches it firmly. The size field is filled for only some rows; it gives once, few, many or a size class.

d_call	v_call	j_call	clone_size	cdr3_aa	cdr3_nt
-	TRBV2	TRBJ1-6	-	CASSEVSGGNSPLHF	TGTGCCAGCAGTGAAGTTTCGGGGGGTAATTCACCCCTCCACTTT
-	TRBV19	TRBJ1-2	once	CASSTQGYGYTF	TGTGCCAGTAGTACACAGGGATATGGCTACACCTTC
-	TRBV28	TRBJ1-1	-	CASSLPVSYTEAFF	TGTGCCAGCAGTTTACCGGTTTCTTACACTGAAGCTTTCTTT
-	TRBV28	TRBJ2-2	-	CASTPGDTNTGELFF	TGTGCCAGCACCCCAGGCGACACGAACACCGGGGAGCTGTTTTTT
-	TRBV6-1	TRBJ2-1	-	CASSEEGEGLYEQFF	TGTGCCAGCAGTGAAGAGGGGGAGGGCCTGTATGAGCAGTTCTTC
-	TRBV2	TRBJ2-3	-	CASSEAVLSTDTQYF	TGTGCCAGCAGTGAAGCCGTACTCAGCACAGATACGCAGTATTTT
-	TRBV19	TRBJ1-1	-	CASRLRGTEAFF	TGTGCCAGTAGGCTCCGGGGGACTGAAGCTTTCTTT
TRBD1	TRBV27	TRBJ1-2	-	CASTPSPDRGPYYGYTF	TGTGCCAGCACCCCCTCGCCGGACAGGGGACCTTACTATGGCTACACCTTC
TRBD1	TRBV3-1/TRBV3-2	TRBJ1-6	-	CASSQGQGVYNSPLHF	TGTGCCAGCAGCCAGGGACAGGGAGTGTATAATTCACCCCTCCACTTT
TRBD1	TRBV9	TRBJ2-2	-	CASSETGVNTGELFF	TGTGCCAGCAGCGAAACAGGGGTGAACACCGGGGAGCTGTTTTTT
-	TRBV28	TRBJ1-1	-	CASSIRQTEAFF	TGTGCCAGCAGTATTAGACAGACAGAAGCTTTCTTT
-	TRBV5-1	TRBJ1-3	-	CASSFDSDSGNTIYF	TGCGCCAGCAGCTTCGACAGCGACTCTGGAAACACCATATATTTT
TRBD2	TRBV7-3	TRBJ2-3	-	CASSPRSGGADTQYF	TGTGCCAGCAGCCCCCGAAGCGGGGGGGCGGATACGCAGTATTTT
-	TRBV28	TRBJ1-2	-	CASSLPSYGYTF	TGTGCCAGCAGCTTACCCTCGTATGGCTACACCTTC
-	TRBV5-6	TRBJ2-7	-	CASSIGTSYEQYF	TGTGCCAGCAGCATCGGGACATCCTACGAGCAGTACTTC
TRBD2	TRBV9	TRBJ2-7	-	CASSVLAGAPSYEQYF	TGTGCCAGCAGCGTGTTAGCGGGGGCTCCATCCTACGAGCAGTACTTC
TRBD1	TRBV10-3	TRBJ2-4	-	CAISDPGTATESIQYF	TGTGCCATCAGTGACCCCGGGACAGCCACAGAGTCCATTCAGTACTTC
TRBD1	TRBV19	TRBJ1-1	-	CASETGGVTEAFF	TGTGCCAGCGAGACAGGGGGGGTAACTGAAGCTTTCTTT